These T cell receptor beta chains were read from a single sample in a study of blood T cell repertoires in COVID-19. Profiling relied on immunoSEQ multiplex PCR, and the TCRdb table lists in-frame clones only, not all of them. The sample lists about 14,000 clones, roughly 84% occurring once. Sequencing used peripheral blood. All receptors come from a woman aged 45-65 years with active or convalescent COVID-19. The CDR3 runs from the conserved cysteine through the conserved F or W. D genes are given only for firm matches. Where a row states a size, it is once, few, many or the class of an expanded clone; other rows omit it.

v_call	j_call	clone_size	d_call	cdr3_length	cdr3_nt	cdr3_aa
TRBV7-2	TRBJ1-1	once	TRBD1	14	TGTGCCAGCAGCTACTACAGGGGCAACACTGAAGCTTTCTTT	CASSYYRGNTEAFF
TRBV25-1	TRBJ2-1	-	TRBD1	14	TGTGCCAGCAGTGATCCTACAGGGGGCGATGAGCAGTTCTTC	CASSDPTGGDEQFF
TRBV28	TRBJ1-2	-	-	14	TGTGCCAGCAGTTTAATCAGGGGCTGGTATGGCTACACCTTC	CASSLIRGWYGYTF
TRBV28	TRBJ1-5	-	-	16	TGTGCCAGCAGTTTACAGGGGAAGGGGTACAATCAGCCCCAGCATTTT	CASSLQGKGYNQPQHF
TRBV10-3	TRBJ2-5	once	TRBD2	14	TGTGCCATCAGCCTAGCGGGAGTGGTAGAGACCCAGTACTTC	CAISLAGVVETQYF
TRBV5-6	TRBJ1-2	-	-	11	TGTGCCAGCAGTGCGGCTGGTGGCTACACCTTC	CASSAAGGYTF
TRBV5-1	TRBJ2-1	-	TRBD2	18	TGCGCCAGCAGCTCCCTAGCGGGGGGTAGTAGCTCCTACAATGAGCAGTTCTTC	CASSSLAGGSSSYNEQFF
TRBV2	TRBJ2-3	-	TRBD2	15	TGTGCCAGCACCCCGAGGGCTAGCGGTCGGGATACGCAGTATTTT	CASTPRASGRDTQYF
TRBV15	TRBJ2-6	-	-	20	TGTGCCACCAGCAGGAACGGTTCGGTCCTCATCTCTCATGGGGCCAACGTCCTGACTTTC	CATSRNGSVLISHGANVLTF
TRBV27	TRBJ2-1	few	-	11	TGTGCCAGCCGAGGTTACAATGAGCAGTTCTTC	CASRGYNEQFF
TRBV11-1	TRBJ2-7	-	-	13	TGTGCCAGCAGCCCACGGGTCTACTACGAGCAGTACTTC	CASSPRVYYEQYF
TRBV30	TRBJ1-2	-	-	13	TGTGCCTGGAGCCACACCTTCCTAGATGGCTACACCTTC	CAWSHTFLDGYTF
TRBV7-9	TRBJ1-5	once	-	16	TGTGCCAGCAGCCCTTCCTCCGGTGACAGTAGTCAGCCCCAGCATTTT	CASSPSSGDSSQPQHF
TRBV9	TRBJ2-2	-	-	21	TGTGCCAGCAGCGGGGGGACTGGCGGGATTTTGAACTACGCGAACACCGGGGAGCTGTTTTTT	CASSGGTGGILNYANTGELFF
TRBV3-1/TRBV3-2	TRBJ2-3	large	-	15	TGTGCCAGCAGCCAAGTCGCTGGAGGGAGGGATACGCAGTATTTT	CASSQVAGGRDTQYF
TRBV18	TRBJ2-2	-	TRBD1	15	TGTGCCAGCTCACCACCAGGGGGCAACACCGGGGAGCTGTTTTTT	CASSPPGGNTGELFF
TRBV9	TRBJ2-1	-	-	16	TGTGCCAGTACGGAGCGTCGAACAAGCTCCTACAATGAGCAGTTCTTC	CASTERRTSSYNEQFF
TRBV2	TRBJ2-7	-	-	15	TGTGCCAGCAGTGGTGGCAGGGCCCCCTCCTACGAGCAGTACTTC	CASSGGRAPSYEQYF
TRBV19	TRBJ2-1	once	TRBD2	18	TGTGCCAGTAATCTCGGATTTACTAGCGGGGGGGCCTACAATGAGCAGTTCTTC	CASNLGFTSGGAYNEQFF
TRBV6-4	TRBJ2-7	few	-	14	TGTGCCAGCAGTGGTAGAACGCTTTCCTACGAGCAGTACTTC	CASSGRTLSYEQYF
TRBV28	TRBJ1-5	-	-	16	TGTGCCAGCAGCCCCCCCGGGGGGCTTGGCAATCAGCCCCAGCATTTT	CASSPPGGLGNQPQHF
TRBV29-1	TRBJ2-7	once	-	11	TGCAGCTGCAGGGAGGACTACGAGCAGTACTTC	CSCREDYEQYF
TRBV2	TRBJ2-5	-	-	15	TGTGCCAGCATGTTTGAGGCAGTTCTTTTGAGGACCCAGTACTTC	CASMFEAVLLRTQYF
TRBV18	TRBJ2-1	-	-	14	TGTGCCAGCTCACCGCGGACAGAGGGCGATGAGCAGTTCTTC	CASSPRTEGDEQFF
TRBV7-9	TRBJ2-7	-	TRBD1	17	TGTGCCAGCAGTTCCACTCCCCCAAGGGACAGCTCCTACGAGCAGTACTTC	CASSSTPPRDSSYEQYF
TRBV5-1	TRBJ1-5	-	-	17	TGCGCCAGCAGCCCCGGGTCGGGGGGATCTAGCAATCAGCCCCAGCATTTT	CASSPGSGGSSNQPQHF
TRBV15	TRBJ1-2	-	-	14	TGTGCCACCAGCAGTATCCGGGGACACCGGGGCTACACCTTC	CATSSIRGHRGYTF
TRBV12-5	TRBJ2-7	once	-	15	TGTGCTAGTGGTTTGGAAACAGGGCTCTCCTACGAGCAGTACTTC	CASGLETGLSYEQYF
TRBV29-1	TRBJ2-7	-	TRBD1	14	TGCAGCGTTGTGGGACAGGGGGCCTCCTACGAGCAGTACTTC	CSVVGQGASYEQYF
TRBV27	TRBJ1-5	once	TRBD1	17	TGTGCCAGCAGAGGCCAACAGGGGATTGACTTTAATCAGCCCCAGCATTTT	CASRGQQGIDFNQPQHF
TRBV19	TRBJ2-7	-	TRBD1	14	TGTGCCAGTAGTAGGACAGGCGACTCCTACGAGCAGTACTTC	CASSRTGDSYEQYF
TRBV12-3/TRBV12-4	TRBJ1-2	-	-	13	TGTGCCAGCAGTTTGGGCAGGGTTGATGGCTACACCTTC	CASSLGRVDGYTF
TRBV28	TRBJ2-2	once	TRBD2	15	TGTGCCAGCCAGGGCGGGGGGCTTAAATCCGGGGAGCTGTTTTTT	CASQGGGLKSGELFF
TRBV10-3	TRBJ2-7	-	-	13	TGTGCCATCAGTGAGACTACAGGGTCCGAGCAGTACTTC	CAISETTGSEQYF
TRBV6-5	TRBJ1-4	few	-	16	TGTGCCAGCAGTTACTACCCCCAGCAGGGATACGAAAAACTGTTTTTT	CASSYYPQQGYEKLFF
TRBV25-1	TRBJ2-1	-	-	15	TGTGCCAGCAGTGAATACGGACTGGGCTACAATGAGCAGTTCTTC	CASSEYGLGYNEQFF
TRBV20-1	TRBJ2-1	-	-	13	TGCAGTGCTAGTAAGACCGGGTACAATGAGCAGTTCTTC	CSASKTGYNEQFF